The clone carrying this TCR beta chain was picked up many times. No antigen is known for it. This entry is derived from a study of T cells in Graves' hyperthyroidism and ophthalmopathy. Whole-study findings and limits: Within blood appeared most thyroid clonotypes that had expanded above 0.001.

This CDR3 is built from 13 residues. Germline CDR1 is WSHSY and CDR2 is SAAADI. V was clipped by 6 bases and J by 3 bases, with 12 bases between them. TCR beta CDR3 sequences were amplified from RNA transcripts. During a first-round RT-PCR of the TCR CDR3, the HTBI primer set was used. TCRdb analysed the multiplex PCR reads with MiXCR anew, one entry per CDR3 protein. Here the sample spans roughly 500,000 distinct CDR3 sequences, about 43% being singletons. Used for diagnoses were clinical symptoms, serum thyroxine and TRAb, thyroid ultrasound and orbital computed tomography. The source is an adult woman with Graves' disease, either hyperthyroidism or ophthalmopathy (not recorded which). V and J are TRBV10-2 and TRBJ2-7; D uncertain. Sequences were obtained from peripheral blood or thyroid tissue (not recorded which). CDR3 nucleotide sequence: TGCGCCAGCAGGCACAGAAATGGCTACGAGCAGTACTTC. Residues: CASRHRNGYEQYF.